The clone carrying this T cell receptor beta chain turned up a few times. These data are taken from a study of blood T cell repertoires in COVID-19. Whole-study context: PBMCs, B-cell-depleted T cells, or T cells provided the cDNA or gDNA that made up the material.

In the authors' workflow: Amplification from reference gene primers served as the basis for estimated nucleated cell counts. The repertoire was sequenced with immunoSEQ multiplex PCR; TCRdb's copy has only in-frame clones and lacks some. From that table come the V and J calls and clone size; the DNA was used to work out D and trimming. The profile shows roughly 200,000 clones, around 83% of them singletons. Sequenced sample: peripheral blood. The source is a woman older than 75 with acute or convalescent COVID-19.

CDR3 sequence reads: CASSLGRLRGGHQPQHF. CDR3 nucleotides: TGTGCCAGCAGCTTAGGACGCCTCAGGGGCGGGCATCAGCCCCAGCATTTT. The J gene is TRBJ1-5, the V gene TRBV7-8, with D maybe TRBD1 (6 bases). V dropped 1 base and J dropped 5 bases, with 18 bases sitting between them. The CDR3 runs 17 residues. The germline V gene encodes CDR1 SGHVS and CDR2 FQNEAQ.